The 29 T cell receptor beta chains below were found in one sample sequenced in a study of blood T cell repertoires in COVID-19. Libraries were prepared by immunoSEQ multiplex PCR; TCRdb keeps only in-frame clonotypes and omits some of them. The table lists roughly 100,000 clones, nearly 90% of them singletons. The source material was peripheral blood. The receptors derive from a man aged 50-59 years in a cohort sampled during active COVID-19.

The CDR3 DNA is TGTGCCAGCAGTTCCCCTGGGACTTCTTTTAATGAAAAACTGTTTTTT. The encoded protein is CASSSPGTSFNEKLFF. The chain links TRBV28 to TRBJ1-4; the D gene is possibly TRBD1 (5 bases). Trimming took off 4 bases at V and 4 bases at J, with 16 bases between the two ends. CDR1 MDHEN and CDR2 SYDVKM come from the germline V gene. CDR3 length: 16 residues.

This chain uses TRBV7-9 with TRBJ2-7, with D possibly TRBD1 on 6 matching bases. The CDR3 contains 16 residues. Germline V lookup: CDR1 SEHNR, CDR2 FQNEAQ (reference sequence). V was clipped by 0 bases and J by 0 bases, with 12 bases between them. CDR3 amino acids: CASSLAQGSSSYEQYF. As DNA, the CDR3 is TGTGCCAGCAGCTTAGCCCAGGGGTCGAGCTCCTACGAGCAGTACTTC.

The chain couples TRBV6-5 to TRBJ1-3; no definite D call. CDR1 and CDR2 (germline): MNHEY, SVGAGI. The CDR3 totals 13 residues. V was shortened by 7 bases and J by 0 bases, with 7 bases between the two germline ends. Written as DNA, the CDR3 is TGTGCCAGCATACGGAGCTCTGGAAACACCATATATTTT. It is translated as CASIRSSGNTIYF.

This chain uses TRBV19 with TRBJ2-3; a possible D gene is TRBD1 (6 bases). The CDR3 spans 13 residues. Trimming left V 5 bases short and J 8 bases short, with 14 bases between. Germline assignment: CDR1 LNHDA and CDR2 SQIVND (reference sequence). In DNA form, the CDR3 reads TGTGCCAGTAGTCAGCAGGGGACCGGTACGCAGTATTTT. This codes for CASSQQGTGTQYF.

The rearrangement uses TRBV2 and TRBJ1-3; TRBD1 is a possible D gene (6 bases). Germline assignment: CDR1 SNHLY and CDR2 FYNNEI. This CDR3 spans 16 amino acids. V was cut by 6 bases and J by 0 bases, with 15 bases left in between. This CDR3 reads CASRVLGQPSGNTIYF. The CDR3 DNA is TGTGCCAGCAGAGTCCTCGGACAGCCCTCTGGAAACACCATATATTTT.

This clone was counted a single time. This chain connects TRBV7-2 to TRBJ1-2, with 7 bases matching TRBD1. With 5 bases clipped from V and 1 base from J, the junction kept 13 bases outside the gene matches. Germline V gives CDR1 SGHTA, CDR2 FQGNSA. The CDR3 covers 17 residues. This CDR3 is CASSPTGVADLNYGYTF. The CDR3 DNA reads TGTGCCAGCAGCCCCACAGGGGTGGCGGATCTTAACTATGGCTACACCTTC.

The chain uses TRBV15 and TRBJ1-2; 10 nucleotides line up with TRBD1. Germline CDR1 and CDR2: LNHNV and YYDKDF (reference sequence). The CDR3 has 15 amino acids. V was pared by 5 bases and J by 4 bases, with 7 bases of the junction left unmatched. CDR3 nucleotide sequence: TGTGCCACCAGCTCCCAGACAGGGGGCGTCTATGGCTACACCTTC. Its translation: CATSSQTGGVYGYTF.

The J gene is TRBJ1-5, the V gene TRBV2; D gene uncertain. This CDR3 has 14 amino acids. Deletions cut 7 bases from V and 2 bases from J, with 12 bases between. Germline CDR1 SNHLY, CDR2 FYNNEI. The CDR3 sequence is CASTARSGNQPQHF. Written as DNA, the CDR3 is TGTGCCAGCACGGCACGCAGCGGCAATCAGCCCCAGCATTTT.

This chain uses TRBV7-6 with TRBJ2-2; D remains unclear. Trimming removed 1 base at V and 1 base at J, with 7 bases between. In germline, CDR1 is SGHVS, CDR2 FNYEAQ. The CDR3 has 15 residues. The CDR3 coding sequence is TGTGCCAGCAGCTTAGGTTCCAAGAACACCGGGGAGCTGTTTTTT. This translates into CASSLGSKNTGELFF.

This sequence joins TRBV7-8 and TRBJ1-6, with 8 bases aligning to TRBD1. Per germline, CDR1 SGHVS and CDR2 FQNEAQ. The CDR3 extends over 19 amino acids. J gave up 7 bases and V 7 bases, and 21 bases lay outside the gene matches. CDR3 protein: CASTKAGTGTHNLNSPLHF. In DNA, the CDR3 is TGTGCCAGCACCAAAGCCGGGACAGGCACGCACAATTTAAATTCACCCCTCCACTTT.

V gene TRBV2 combines with J gene TRBJ1-4; 7 bases map to TRBD1. CDR1 and CDR2 from the germline V gene are SNHLY and FYNNEI. After removal of 6 bases from V and 7 bases from J, the junction contained 8 bases not matched to a gene. The CDR3 is 14 residues long. CDR3 in amino acids: CASRSDRVSEKLFF. The CDR3 DNA follows: TGTGCCAGCAGGTCCGACAGGGTTAGTGAAAAACTGTTTTTT.

The chain links TRBV5-5 to TRBJ1-4; tentatively, D is TRBD1 (6 bases). Trimming took 1 base from V and 6 from J, leaving 16 bases between them. The CDR3 sequence is 16 residues long. CDR1 is SGHKS and CDR2 is YYEKEE in the germline V gene (reference sequence). The CDR3 bases are TGTGCCAGCAGCTTGTTCAGGGGAGGGAAGGATGAAAAACTGTTTTTT. It is translated as CASSLFRGGKDEKLFF.

The chain combines TRBV2 with TRBJ2-5, with TRBD1 identical over 10 bases. CDR1 and CDR2 from the germline V gene are SNHLY and FYNNEI. Germline trimming cut 4 bases from V and 5 bases from J; bases unmatched to any gene: 4. CDR3 length equals 14 residues. This CDR3 is CASSGQGARETQYF. The CDR3 bases are TGTGCCAGCAGTGGACAGGGGGCACGGGAGACCCAGTACTTC.

This sequence joins TRBV6-6 and TRBJ2-6; D is uncertain. CDR1 and CDR2 from the germline V gene are MNHNY and SVGAGI (reference sequence). Trimming took off 6 bases at V and 2 bases at J, with 8 bases between the two ends. CDR3 length equals 14 residues. The CDR3 nucleotides are TGTGCCAGCAGACAATCTGCTGGGGCCAACGTCCTGACTTTC. It yields the protein CASRQSAGANVLTF.

The count of this clone is one. The rearrangement joins TRBV5-1 to TRBJ2-3; 9 bases are shared with TRBD2. Trimming at V came to 4 bases and at J to 6 bases, leaving 9 bases not matched to a gene. The germline V gene has CDR1 SGHRS and CDR2 YFSETQ. The CDR3 has 15 amino acids. In DNA form, the CDR3 reads TGCGCCAGCAGCAAACCGGGACTAGCTTGGGATACGCAGTATTTT. It yields the protein CASSKPGLAWDTQYF.

This clone showed up just once. The genes are TRBV4-2 and TRBJ2-1; 15 bases line up with TRBD2. J lost 1 base, V lost 4 bases, and 8 bases had no gene match. This CDR3 is built from 19 residues. Germline-derived CDR1 and CDR2 are LGHNA and YNFKEQ. CDR3 protein: CASSPLGLAGGISYNEQFF. DNA for the CDR3: TGTGCCAGCAGCCCCCTGGGACTAGCGGGGGGTATATCCTACAATGAGCAGTTCTTC.

The chain is built from TRBV19 and TRBJ2-7; 7 bases align to TRBD1. This CDR3 spans 13 amino acids. Germline assignment: CDR1 LNHDA and CDR2 SQIVND (reference sequence). Trimming took 3 bases from V and 6 from J; bases not matched to a gene: 5. The CDR3 region is CASSMIPGGEQYV. In DNA form, the CDR3 reads TGTGCCAGTAGTATGATTCCAGGGGGCGAGCAGTACGTC.

The rearrangement joins TRBV27 to TRBJ2-4; D not resolved. The germline V gene encodes CDR1 MNHEY and CDR2 SMNVEV (reference sequence). V shed 4 bases and J shed 0 bases, with 4 bases lying between them. This CDR3 spans 13 amino acids. CDR3 loop: CASSSLAKNIQYF. CDR3 DNA sequence: TGTGCCAGCAGTTCCTTAGCCAAAAACATTCAGTACTTC.

The chain combines TRBV5-1 with TRBJ1-1; D is unresolved. Germline V gene sequence: CDR1 SGHRS, CDR2 YFSETQ. V was trimmed by 4 bases and J by 4 bases, leaving 14 bases between them. The CDR3 is 14 amino acids. The CDR3 reads CASSPGSGGTEAFF. The CDR3 DNA reads TGCGCCAGCAGCCCCGGATCGGGAGGCACTGAAGCTTTCTTT.

The chain couples TRBV7-8 to TRBJ2-2, with a tentative D call TRBD2 (7 bases). This CDR3 spans 16 amino acids. Germline V gene lookup returns CDR1 SGHVS and CDR2 FQNEAQ. With 7 bases removed from V and 2 bases from J, the gap between germline ends came to 17 bases. CDR3 sequence: CASTQRAGANTGELFF. In DNA, the CDR3 is TGTGCCAGCACCCAACGGGCGGGGGCAAACACCGGGGAGCTGTTTTTT.

The CDR3 DNA reads as TGTGCCAGCAGCGACAAACCCGACTACACAGATACGCAGTATTTT. As protein: CASSDKPDYTDTQYF. The chain couples TRBV9 to TRBJ2-3; D may be TRBD2 (5 bases). The CDR3 loop spans 15 amino acids. Germline CDR1 SGDLS, CDR2 YYNGEE. With 3 bases removed from V and 2 bases from J, the gap between germline ends came to 13 bases. Combining the CDR3 with reference TRBV9 and TRBJ2-3 gives the whole variable domain DSGVTQTPKHLITATGQRVTLRCSPRSGDLSVYWYQQSLDQGLQFLIQYYNGEERAKGNILERFSAQQFPDLHSELNLSSLELGDSALYFCASSDKPDYTDTQYFGPGTRLTVL.

This clone was observed once. The genes are TRBV7-2 and TRBJ2-4; possible D gene TRBD1, 5 bases. CDR1 is SGHTA and CDR2 is FQGNSA in the germline V gene. Between the trimmed V and J ends, which lost 2 bases and 4 bases, there was a span of 15 bases. The CDR3 is 16 amino acids. In DNA form, the CDR3 reads TGTGCCAGCAGCTTATTTATTTTGGCAGGGAAAAACATTCAGTACTTC. Its protein is CASSLFILAGKNIQYF.

This clone was counted a single time. This sequence joins TRBV19 and TRBJ1-2, with 7 bases that match TRBD1. This CDR3 is 12 amino acids long. Unmatched junction bases numbered 3, after V lost 5 bases and J lost 6 bases. Germline V gene data show CDR1 as LNHDA and CDR2 as SQIVND (reference sequence). The CDR3: CASSATGHGYTF. The CDR3, as DNA: TGTGCCAGTAGTGCGACAGGGCATGGCTACACCTTC.

The CDR3 sequence: CASTRQGHIRYSNQPQHF. CDR3 in DNA: TGTGCCAGCACTAGACAGGGACACATTAGATATAGCAATCAGCCCCAGCATTTT. The chain links TRBV9 to TRBJ1-5; 7 nucleotides align to TRBD1. Trimming removed 6 bases from V and 0 bases from J; junction bases left unmatched: 15. The CDR3 is 18 amino acids. Germline-derived CDR1 and CDR2 are SGDLS and YYNGEE.

The chain is built from TRBV24-1 and TRBJ1-2; 8 bases fit TRBD1. Germline V CDR1 and CDR2: KGHDR, SFDVKD. V dropped 4 bases and J dropped 6; count of bases not matched to a gene: 6. CDR3 length: 14 amino acids. In DNA, the CDR3 is TGTGCCACCAGTGACCCCGGACAGGGCGATGGCTACACCTTC. It encodes CATSDPGQGDGYTF.

CDR3 region: CASRPGGSSSYEQYV. CDR3 sequence (DNA): TGTGCCAGCAGACCCGGGGGATCGAGCTCCTACGAGCAGTACGTC. V usage is TRBV6-5 and J usage is TRBJ2-7, with D tentatively TRBD2 (6 bases). CDR1 and CDR2 (germline): MNHEY, SVGAGI. CDR3 size: 15 residues. Trimming shortened V by 6 bases and J by 0 bases, and 15 bases separated the two germline ends.

This clone was detected only once. V usage is TRBV9 and J usage is TRBJ2-3; 13 bases agree with TRBD2. CDR1 SGDLS and CDR2 YYNGEE come from the germline V gene. The CDR3 covers 18 residues. J gave up 3 bases and V 0 bases, and 7 bases lay outside the gene matches. The CDR3 reads CASSVALAGGPLTDTQYF. The CDR3 DNA reads TGTGCCAGCAGCGTAGCACTAGCGGGGGGGCCATTGACAGATACGCAGTATTTT. The full variable domain, in which reference TRBV9 and TRBJ2-3 provide the parts outside the CDR3, is DSGVTQTPKHLITATGQRVTLRCSPRSGDLSVYWYQQSLDQGLQFLIQYYNGEERAKGNILERFSAQQFPDLHSELNLSSLELGDSALYFCASSVALAGGPLTDTQYFGPGTRLTVL.

The chain recombines TRBV3-1 (or the pseudogene TRBV3-2) with TRBJ2-2, with 7 bases fitting TRBD1. The J segment lost 6 bases and the V segment lost 1 base, leaving 11 bases of the junction unmatched. CDR3 length equals 17 residues. The germline V gene encodes CDR1 LGHDT and CDR2 YNNKEL (reference sequence). CDR3 sequence (DNA): TGTGCCAGCAGCCAAGGGCAGGGGGTTTTGCTCGCCGGGGAGCTGTTTTTT. Translated: CASSQGQGVLLAGELFF.

The genes are TRBV5-1 and TRBJ1-2; no firm D call. CDR1 is SGHRS, CDR2 YFSETQ, per germline. V dropped 5 bases and J dropped 6 bases, with 11 bases sitting between them. CDR3 length: 12 residues. CDR3 bases: TGCGCCAGCAGGCAGGAGAGGGATGGCTACACCTTC. This encodes CASRQERDGYTF. The variable domain in full, completed from reference TRBV5-1 and TRBJ1-2, reads KAGVTQTPRYLIKTRGQQVTLSCSPISGHRSVSWYQQTPGQGLQFLFEYFSETQRNKGNFPGRFSGRQFSNSRSEMNVSTLELGDSALYLCASRQERDGYTFGSGTRLTVV.